Following are 30 T cell receptor beta chains from one sample sequenced in a study of T cells in Graves' hyperthyroidism and ophthalmopathy. TCR beta CDR3 regions were amplified from RNA. The TCR CDR3 was amplified in a first-round RT-PCR using the HTBI primer set. TCRdb reprocessed the multiplex PCR reads with MiXCR, giving one entry per CDR3 protein. The sample has under 550,000 distinct CDR3 sequences, just under 20% seen once. Sequencing used blood. These receptors all come from a man aged 35 to 55 with Graves' ophthalmopathy.

This clonotype was seen repeatedly, ten times or more. V and J are TRBV7-3 and TRBJ2-7; the D gene is possibly TRBD2 (6 bases). V was pared by 4 bases and J by 3 bases, with 13 bases between. Germline assignment: CDR1 SGHTA and CDR2 FQGTGA. CDR3 length: 14 amino acids. CDR3 in DNA: TGTGCCAGCAGCTACGGGGGAAGTAACTACGAGCAGTACTTC. Translation gives CASSYGGSNYEQYF.

This clonotype came up a few times. The V gene is TRBV2, the J gene TRBJ2-7, with 7 bases identical to TRBD2. From germline, CDR1 is SNHLY and CDR2 FYNNEI. The length of the CDR3 is 15 residues. J lost 8 bases, V lost 7 bases, and 17 bases had no gene match. The CDR3 DNA sequence: TGTGCCAGCATCTCCGGGGAGGGTGGCGTGCCAAAGCAGTACTTC. This encodes CASISGEGGVPKQYF.

This clonotype was observed a handful of times. The chain uses TRBV29-1 and TRBJ2-5, with no clear D. The V and J ends lost 6 bases and 3 bases respectively, with 11 bases between them. The CDR3 spans 12 residues. CDR1 SQVTM and CDR2 ANQGSEA come from the germline V gene. Here the CDR3 reads CSVVKPEETQYF. CDR3 bases: TGCAGCGTCGTGAAGCCGGAAGAGACCCAGTACTTC. Full variable domain (missing parts from reference TRBV29-1 and TRBJ2-5): SAVISQKPSRDICQRGTSLTIQCQVDSQVTMMFWYRQQPGQSLTLIATANQGSEATYESGFVIDKFPISRPNLTFSTLTVSNMSPEDSSIYLCSVVKPEETQYFGPGTRLLVL.

This clonotype was seen only a few times. The rearrangement links TRBV18 to TRBJ1-3, with 7 bases lining up with TRBD1. Germline CDR1 and CDR2: KGHSH and LQKENI. V trimming: 7 bases; J trimming: 2 bases; junction bases outside the gene matches: 5. The CDR3 is 14 residues long. The CDR3 sequence is CASFPGTAGNTIYF. In nucleotides, the CDR3 is TGTGCCAGCTTCCCCGGGACAGCTGGAAACACCATATATTTT.

The chain combines TRBV20-1 with TRBJ2-7, with D tentatively TRBD1 or TRBD2 (6 bases each). The germline gives CDR1 DFQATT, CDR2 SNEGSKA (reference sequence). This CDR3 has 14 amino acids. V was pared by 0 bases and J by 4 bases, with 13 bases between. The CDR3 region has the DNA TGCAGTGCTAGAGATAGGAGGGGGATATACGAGCAGTACTTC. Its protein product is CSARDRRGIYEQYF.

The chain carries TRBV19 and TRBJ2-1; 8 positions match TRBD2. Losses at the gene ends were 6 bases for V and 3 bases for J; bases not matched to a gene: 7. CDR1 and CDR2 (germline): LNHDA, SQIVND (reference sequence). This CDR3 is built from 15 residues. CDR3 nucleotides: TGTGCCAGTAGCGGGCGGGAGGTCCTCTACAATGAGCAGTTCTTC. Amino acid sequence: CASSGREVLYNEQFF.

The chain recombines TRBV11-2 with TRBJ1-2; no clear D gene. The germline V and J ends were trimmed by 4 bases and 4 bases, with 34 bases remaining between them. Germline CDR1 SGHAT, CDR2 FQNNGV. This CDR3 has 21 amino acids. CDR3 loop: CASSSPPAWGSPALGSYGYTF. CDR3 nucleotide sequence: TGTGCCAGCAGCTCACCTCCCGCTTGGGGTTCTCCCGCCCTTGGGAGCTATGGCTACACCTTC. The full variable domain, in which reference TRBV11-2 and TRBJ1-2 provide the parts outside the CDR3, is EAGVAQSPRYKIIEKRQSVAFWCNPISGHATLYWYQQILGQGPKLLIQFQNNGVVDDSQLPKDRFSAERLKGVDSTLKIQPAKLEDSAVYLCASSSPPAWGSPALGSYGYTFGSGTRLTVV.

The chain carries TRBV28 and TRBJ1-2; D gene uncertain. Trimming took 3 bases from V and 0 from J, leaving 23 bases between them. Per the germline V gene, CDR1 is MDHEN and CDR2 is SYDVKM. The CDR3 runs to 19 residues. CDR3 amino acids: CASSLISGREEGTNYGYTF. CDR3 coding DNA: TGTGCCAGCAGTTTGATATCAGGAAGGGAGGAGGGAACTAACTATGGCTACACCTTC.

This clonotype was seen at least ten times. The chain has TRBV15 and TRBJ1-2, with 9 bases lining up with TRBD1. The length of the CDR3 is 18 residues. CDR1 and CDR2 (germline): LNHNV, YYDKDF (reference sequence). The V segment lost 4 bases and the J segment 0 bases; nucleotides outside the gene matches: 12. CDR3 residues: CATSIGGTGIGANYGYTF. The CDR3 bases are TGTGCCACCAGCATAGGGGGGACAGGGATCGGTGCTAACTATGGCTACACCTTC.

This clonotype was found many times. The chain couples TRBV3-1 to TRBJ1-1, with unresolved D. The length of the CDR3 is 13 residues. In germline, CDR1 is LGHDT, CDR2 YNNKEL (reference sequence). Trimming pared 4 bases from V and 6 bases from J, leaving 12 bases between. DNA for the CDR3: TGTGCCAGCAGCCCAAGGGTTCTCTCTGAAGCTTTCTTT. Translating gives CASSPRVLSEAFF.

This clonotype appeared a few times. The CDR3 DNA reads TGTGCCAGCAGTGGGTTGGAGAGAACTACTAACTATGGCTACACCTTC. This sequence encodes CASSGLERTTNYGYTF. The chain carries TRBV25-1 and TRBJ1-2; D not resolved. Looked up from germline, CDR1 is MGHDK and CDR2 is SYGVNS. Trimming stripped 4 bases from V and 0 bases from J, with 15 bases between. The CDR3 totals 16 residues.

This clonotype has a count of ten or more. The J gene is TRBJ2-7, the V gene TRBV28, with 11 bases matching TRBD1. Looked up from germline, CDR1 is MDHEN and CDR2 is SYDVKM. The CDR3 sequence is 15 residues long. The ends lost 5 bases at V and 2 bases at J; junction bases unmatched: 5. The chain's CDR3 is CASSTPGQGAYEQYF. The CDR3 nucleotides are TGTGCCAGCAGTACCCCGGGACAGGGGGCCTACGAGCAGTACTTC.

V and J are TRBV9 and TRBJ1-1; D unresolved. Germline CDR1 SGDLS, CDR2 YYNGEE. V lost 0 bases, J lost 2 bases, and 11 bases lay in between. The CDR3 has 15 amino acids. The CDR3 sequence: CASSVVPEPNTEAFF. The CDR3 DNA reads as TGTGCCAGCAGCGTAGTACCAGAACCAAACACTGAAGCTTTCTTT.

This clonotype appeared many times. The chain combines TRBV2 with TRBJ1-1, with unresolved D. V dropped 2 bases and J dropped 0 bases, with 10 bases sitting between them. The germline CDR1 and CDR2 sequences are SNHLY and FYNNEI. This CDR3 is built from 15 residues. The DNA for the CDR3 is TGTGCCAGCAGTGAAATTCGGGTTTTGAACACTGAAGCTTTCTTT. Translated, it gives CASSEIRVLNTEAFF.

This clonotype showed up many times. This chain connects TRBV5-1 to TRBJ2-7; possible D gene TRBD2, 6 bases. Deletions cut 6 bases from V and 7 bases from J, with 17 bases between. The germline V gene encodes CDR1 SGHRS and CDR2 YFSETQ. This CDR3 is built from 13 residues. As DNA, the CDR3 is TGCGCCAGCAACACGGGACTCATGGGTGAGCAGTACTTC. Its translation is CASNTGLMGEQYF. Full variable domain (remainder filled in from reference TRBV5-1 and TRBJ2-7): KAGVTQTPRYLIKTRGQQVTLSCSPISGHRSVSWYQQTPGQGLQFLFEYFSETQRNKGNFPGRFSGRQFSNSRSEMNVSTLELGDSALYLCASNTGLMGEQYFGPGTRLTVT.

The V and J genes are TRBV6-2 or TRBV6-3 and TRBJ1-5; 8 bases are shared with TRBD1. CDR3 length: 17 amino acids. Per germline, CDR1 MNHEY and CDR2 SVGEGT. Trimming took 6 bases from V and 4 from J; bases not matched to a gene: 14. CDR3 loop: CASSTHLDRGPNQPQHF. The DNA for the CDR3 is TGTGCCAGCAGCACCCACCTAGACAGGGGACCGAATCAGCCCCAGCATTTT.

A few counts support this clonotype. V gene TRBV29-1 combines with J gene TRBJ2-4; 11 bases match TRBD2. Looked up from germline, CDR1 is SQVTM and CDR2 is ANQGSEA. The junction had 4 bases not matched to a gene; V was cut back by 6 bases and J by 0 bases. The CDR3 is made up of 15 amino acids. The CDR3 is CSVGLAGQAKNIQYF. DNA for the CDR3: TGCAGCGTCGGACTAGCGGGCCAAGCCAAAAACATTCAGTACTTC. The variable domain in full, completed from reference TRBV29-1 and TRBJ2-4, reads SAVISQKPSRDICQRGTSLTIQCQVDSQVTMMFWYRQQPGQSLTLIATANQGSEATYESGFVIDKFPISRPNLTFSTLTVSNMSPEDSSIYLCSVGLAGQAKNIQYFGAGTRLSVL.

This chain links TRBV6-1 with TRBJ1-4, with TRBD1 identical over 10 bases. The CDR3 length is 16 residues. Germline V gene lookup returns CDR1 MNHNS and CDR2 SASEGT. With 4 bases clipped from V and 7 bases from J, the junction kept 9 bases outside the gene matches. CDR3 DNA sequence: TGTGCCAGCAGTGGATATGGACAGGGGGTTGGTGAAAAACTGTTTTTT. It encodes CASSGYGQGVGEKLFF.

This clonotype was seen a few times. The V gene is TRBV4-2, the J gene TRBJ2-2; no clear D. Germline loops: CDR1 LGHNA, CDR2 YNFKEQ. The CDR3 length is 14 residues. V dropped 4 bases and J dropped 1 base, with 7 bases sitting between them. The CDR3 DNA sequence: TGTGCCAGCAGCCCATACAAGAACACCGGGGAGCTGTTTTTT. It translates to CASSPYKNTGELFF.

Only a few counts were recorded for this clonotype. This chain uses TRBV18 with TRBJ2-1, with D perhaps TRBD2 (7 bases). Trimming stripped 3 bases from V and 9 bases from J, with 15 bases between. Germline CDR1 is KGHSH and CDR2 is LQKENI. The CDR3 covers 14 residues. CDR3 sequence (DNA): TGTGCCAGCTCACCCCCTCCGGGGGGCGGTGAGCAGTTCTTC. Encoded protein: CASSPPPGGGEQFF.

This clonotype was seen a handful of times. The V and J genes are TRBV15 and TRBJ2-5; D is perhaps TRBD1 (5 bases). The germline CDR1 and CDR2 sequences are LNHNV and YYDKDF (reference sequence). Trimming stripped 4 bases from V and 2 bases from J, with 14 bases between. The CDR3 totals 15 residues. The CDR3: CATSIETDLQETQYF. The DNA of the CDR3 is TGTGCCACCAGCATAGAGACAGACCTACAAGAGACCCAGTACTTC.

This clonotype was observed a few times. The chain carries TRBV19 and TRBJ1-5; the D gene is possibly TRBD1 (6 bases). The CDR3 loop spans 15 amino acids. Deletions cut 1 base from V and 3 bases from J, with 10 bases between. Germline V lookup: CDR1 LNHDA, CDR2 SQIVND (reference sequence). The CDR3 region has the DNA TGTGCCAGTAGTATAGTGGACAGCTACAATCAGCCCCAGCATTTT. Residues: CASSIVDSYNQPQHF.

This clonotype occurred many times. The chain carries TRBV20-1 and TRBJ2-7, with 7 bases aligning to TRBD1. Germline CDR1 DFQATT, CDR2 SNEGSKA (reference sequence). The CDR3 has 15 residues. V shed 1 base, J shed 4 bases, and the junction held 10 bases outside the gene matches. The CDR3 nucleotides are TGCAGTGCTAGAGGGGAGACAGGGATCAATTACGAGCAGTACTTC. Translated, it gives CSARGETGINYEQYF.

This clonotype has a single count. The chain has TRBV7-6 and TRBJ1-5, with D possibly TRBD1 on 5 matching bases. V was trimmed by 5 bases and J by 7 bases, leaving 18 bases between them. This CDR3 is built from 15 residues. CDR1 is SGHVS, CDR2 FNYEAQ, per germline. The CDR3: CASSPQGGTGQPQHF. The CDR3 DNA reads as TGTGCCAGCAGCCCCCAGGGAGGGACGGGGCAGCCCCAGCATTTT.

This clonotype has a count of ten or more. The rearrangement links TRBV12-5 to TRBJ1-1; no definite D call. The V gene lost 8 bases and the J gene lost 3 bases, with 16 bases spanning the gap. The V gene's germline CDR1 is LGHNT and CDR2 FRNRAP. The length of the CDR3 is 14 residues. CDR3 sequence reads: CASMAGKFYTEAFF. DNA of the CDR3: TGTGCTAGTATGGCAGGAAAGTTTTACACTGAAGCTTTCTTT. The full variable domain, completed using reference TRBV12-5 and TRBJ1-1, is DARVTQTPRHKVTEMGQEVTMRCQPILGHNTVFWYRQTMMQGLELLAYFRNRAPLDDSGMPKDRFSAEMPDATLATLKIQPSEPRDSAVYFCASMAGKFYTEAFFGQGTRLTVV.

This clonotype came up many times. This chain links TRBV30 with TRBJ2-7; 12 bases fit TRBD2. The CDR3 spans 14 residues. The germline V gene encodes CDR1 GTSNPN and CDR2 SVGIG (reference sequence). Losses at the gene ends were 6 bases for V and 3 bases for J; bases not matched to a gene: 6. The CDR3, as DNA: TGTGCCTGCAGAACTAGCGGGAGGTACTACGAGCAGTACTTC. Amino acid sequence: CACRTSGRYYEQYF.

The chain uses TRBV5-1 and TRBJ1-1; D perhaps matches TRBD1 (5 bases). This CDR3 has 13 amino acids. Trimming removed 6 bases at V and 5 bases at J, with 14 bases between. Germline CDR1 is SGHRS and CDR2 is YFSETQ. The CDR3 sequence: CASMLGVGTEAFF. CDR3 bases: TGCGCCAGCATGCTGGGGGTAGGAACTGAAGCTTTCTTT.

This sequence joins TRBV12-3 or TRBV12-4 and TRBJ2-2; TRBD2 is a possible D gene (7 bases). The V gene lost 6 bases and the J gene lost 7 bases, with 12 bases spanning the gap. This CDR3 has 13 residues. The DNA for the CDR3 is TGTGCCAGCAGACGAAGGGGGGGCGGGGAGCTGTTTTTT. Translating gives CASRRRGGGELFF.

This clonotype showed up many times. V is TRBV30 and J is TRBJ2-7, with TRBD1 matching over 7 bases. Germline assignment: CDR1 GTSNPN and CDR2 SVGIG (reference sequence). The V segment lost 5 bases and the J segment 3 bases; nucleotides outside the gene matches: 1. The CDR3 is made up of 11 amino acids. CDR3 sequence reads: CAWDRVYEQYF. CDR3 sequence (DNA): TGTGCCTGGGACAGGGTCTACGAGCAGTACTTC. Full variable domain (remainder filled in from reference TRBV30 and TRBJ2-7): SQTIHQWPATLVQPVGSPLSLECTVEGTSNPNLYWYRQAAGRGLQLLFYSVGIGQISSEVPQNLSASRPQDRQFILSSKKLLLSDSGFYLCAWDRVYEQYFGPGTRLTVT.

This clonotype was seen only a few times. The chain joins TRBV7-2 to TRBJ2-1, with TRBD2 matching 10 bases. From germline, CDR1 is SGHTA and CDR2 FQGNSA. The CDR3 length is 17 residues. Germline trimming cut 6 bases from V and 4 bases from J; bases unmatched to any gene: 12. In DNA form, the CDR3 reads TGTGCCAGCAGAACCCTAGCGGGGGTTATGAAATACAATGAGCAGTTCTTC. This translates into CASRTLAGVMKYNEQFF.